This T cell receptor (beta chain) appears in the sequencing data of a study of neurological immune-mediated disorders. TCRdb re-called the 5' RACE reads with MiXCR, one entry per CDR3 protein. The sample lists about 20,000 distinct CDR3 sequences, under 11% occurring once. This CDR3 has 13 residues. Trimming cost V 1 base and J 8 bases, with 11 bases left between them. Germline V gene lookup returns CDR1 SEHNR and CDR2 FQNEAQ (reference sequence). The rearrangement links TRBV7-9 to TRBJ1-2; D possibly corresponds to TRBD1 (6 bases). The clonotype was recovered from a woman aged 60-75 years with HTLV-1-associated myelopathy (HAM/TSP). Sequenced: PBMCs. CDR3 protein: CASSLGGAHGYTF. The CDR3, as DNA: TGTGCCAGCAGCTTAGGGGGGGCCCACGGCTACACCTTC.